The clone carrying this TCR beta chain was detected only a few times. The entry originates in a study of blood T cells in healthy people across ages. The J segment lost 9 bases and the V segment lost 8 bases, leaving 19 bases of the junction unmatched. The CDR3 has 16 residues. Germline V CDR1 and CDR2: MNHEY, SVGEGT. Alongside a J-beta primer mix, a sample-barcoded 5' primer served in a second PCR lasting about 7 to 11 cycles. From the 5' RACE reads, TCRdb called clonotypes with MiXCR, one entry per CDR3 protein. The sample holds more than 500,000 distinct CDR3 sequences, approximately 30% seen once.

Sequenced sample: blood. The TCR originated in a woman in her 70s in good health. J is TRBJ1-1 and V is TRBV6-2 or TRBV6-3; 9 bases match TRBD1. The CDR3 nucleotides read TGTGCCAGCGGTGATACAGGGGGCGCTGAGATCGTGAAAGCTTTCTTT. Amino acid sequence: CASGDTGGAEIVKAFF.